A selection of T cell receptor beta chains follows, all from one sample in a study of control samples from healthy donors and cancer patients. Some clones are missing from TCRdb's copy, which holds only in-frame ones; the method was immunoSEQ multiplex PCR. Of around 170,000 clones listed, more than 80% are singletons. The sample comprised blood. All receptors come from a man younger than 45 in good health. CDR3s include the opening cysteine and the closing phenylalanine or tryptophan. D genes are given only for firm matches. Size tells how often a clone was seen (once, few, many) or the class of an expanded clone, and some rows leave it out.

14 NA NA TRBJ2-5 TRBV7-8 TGTGCCAGCAGCTTAGCGACGCTCCAAGAGACCCAGTACTTC CASSLATLQETQYF
17 TRBD2 NA TRBJ2-7 TRBV10-2 TGCGCCAGCAGACCTCTACCGGGACTAGCGGGAGAAGGCGAGCAGTACTTC CASRPLPGLAGEGEQYF
15 TRBD1 NA TRBJ1-1 TRBV27 TGTGCCAGCAGCCAGACAGGGGTCATGAACACTGAAGCTTTCTTT CASSQTGVMNTEAFF
16 NA NA TRBJ1-3 TRBV3-1/TRBV3-2 TGTGCCAGCAGCCAAGGGGGATACCGCTCTGGAAACACCATATATTTT CASSQGGYRSGNTIYF
15 NA NA TRBJ1-4 TRBV18 TGTGCCAGCTCCCCGAGCGGGCAGGCGAGGGAAAAACTGTTTTTT CASSPSGQAREKLFF
16 TRBD1 NA TRBJ2-7 TRBV4-1 TGCGCCAGCAGCCAAGATGCAGACAGGGGGGTAACCGAGCAGTACTTC CASSQDADRGVTEQYF
13 NA NA TRBJ2-7 TRBV5-1 TGCGCCAGCAGGAGGGACAAGGGGAGCGAGCAGTACTTC CASRRDKGSEQYF
14 NA once TRBJ1-2 TRBV5-1 TGCGCCAGCAGCTTGGACCCGGGGAGGGGTGGCTACACCTTC CASSLDPGRGGYTF
13 NA once TRBJ1-5 TRBV19 TGTGCCAGTAGTCCCTCAGCGGGTCAGCCCCAGCATTTT CASSPSAGQPQHF
17 NA NA TRBJ2-5 TRBV28 TGTGCCAGCAGTCCCCCGGGGGCCCGGTATAACCAAGAGACCCAGTACTTC CASSPPGARYNQETQYF
15 TRBD2 NA TRBJ2-7 TRBV27 TGTGCCAGCAGTTTGGGAAGCGGGGCGCCCTACGAGCAGTACTTC CASSLGSGAPYEQYF